This is a list of T cell receptor beta chains from one sample in a study of OX40 agonist ivuxolimab in advanced cancers. Data came from immunoSEQ multiplex PCR; TCRdb stores just in-frame clones and leaves some out. Of about 69,000 clones in the sample, 65% to 80% were seen once. The sample was CD4+ or CD8+ T cells sorted from blood, taken in a trial of the OX40 agonist ivuxolimab. The receptor set was obtained from an adult with an advanced solid tumor such as melanoma, head and neck, liver or kidney cancer. Both conserved end residues are part of each CDR3. The order of the fields is J gene, V gene, CDR3 length, clone size, CDR3 protein. Size is stated for part of the rows, as once, few or many counts, or as a class when the clone is expanded.

TRBJ2-2 | TRBV5-4 | 14 | - | CASSLGQATGELFF
TRBJ2-1 | TRBV7-7 | 15 | - | CASSLGAGTYNEQFF
TRBJ1-2 | TRBV1 | 14 | - | CTSSQGAANYGYTF
TRBJ2-2 | TRBV5-1 | 13 | - | CASSLANIGELFF
TRBJ1-5 | TRBV28 | 12 | - | CASSSRQIPQHF
TRBJ1-1 | TRBV27 | 13 | - | CASSPLIGAEAFF
TRBJ1-1 | TRBV10-2 | 17 | - | CASSESVSAGRNTEAFF
TRBJ1-1 | TRBV5-1 | 15 | - | CASSGGTGINTEAFF
TRBJ2-7 | TRBV9 | 12 | - | CASSAISYEQYF
TRBJ1-2 | TRBV4-1 | 12 | - | CASSHPGQGYTF
TRBJ1-2 | TRBV6-1 | 12 | - | CASSEVAIGYTF
TRBJ1-2 | TRBV5-1 | 14 | once | CASSREVRDYGYTF
TRBJ1-5 | TRBV19 | 19 | - | CASSTDKGTGGRVSQPQHF
TRBJ2-7 | TRBV2 | 14 | few | CASRDSGGFYEQYF
TRBJ2-7 | TRBV7-2 | 14 | - | CASSLGSGRYEQYF
TRBJ2-7 | TRBV6-5 | 14 | - | CASSYRGAWDEQYF
TRBJ2-7 | TRBV7-6 | 13 | - | CASSPQTEYEQYF
TRBJ1-4 | TRBV27 | 16 | - | CASSSGQSATNEKLFF
TRBJ2-7 | TRBV4-1 | 15 | - | CASSQALRGPYEQYF
TRBJ1-5 | TRBV19 | 13 | once | CASSIIGSQPQHF
TRBJ2-3 | TRBV6-1 | 13 | - | CASSPRSPDTQYF
TRBJ2-7 | TRBV5-1 | 15 | - | CASSFLASGSGEQYF
TRBJ1-1 | TRBV20-1 | 11 | - | CRPSMGTEAFF
TRBJ2-3 | TRBV5-1 | 15 | - | CASSVSSGRRDTQYF
TRBJ2-5 | TRBV2 | 14 | - | CASSEAQGGETQYF
TRBJ2-3 | TRBV9 | 17 | - | CASSVGGRGPSTDTQYF
TRBJ2-3 | TRBV4-1 | 15 | - | CASSHPVESTDTQYF
TRBJ1-1 | TRBV14 | 13 | medium-sized | CASSQARTGEAFF
TRBJ1-5 | TRBV28 | 12 | - | CASRNLNQPQHF
TRBJ2-7 | TRBV28 | 17 | - | CASQVLQGASRSYEQYF
TRBJ2-3 | TRBV7-8 | 17 | - | CASSLELRASGISTQYF
TRBJ1-4 | TRBV6-1 | 15 | - | CASRRGQIGNEKLFF
TRBJ1-6 | TRBV6-5 | 15 | - | CASMSEALINSPLHF